One sample yielded the 2 T cell receptor beta chains listed below, sequenced in a study of shared clonotypes between healthy human individuals. The table came from immunoSEQ multiplex PCR; TCRdb's copy has only in-frame clones and leaves some out. Here the sample spans millions of clones, around 94% being singletons. Material for sequencing was naive CD4+ T cells sorted from blood. Subset defined: CD45RA+ positively selected. The receptors stem from a man in his late teens or twenties in good health.

The gene calls are TRBV27 and TRBJ1-4; 7 positions agree with TRBD1. Germline trimming cut 6 bases from V and 8 bases from J; bases unmatched to any gene: 12. Looked up from germline, CDR1 is MNHEY and CDR2 is SMNVEV (reference sequence). The CDR3 is 15 residues long. CDR3 nucleotides: TGTGCCAGCAGCGTGACAGGGACCGTAAGGGAAAAACTGTTTTTT. Translated, it gives CASSVTGTVREKLFF.

The sample holds one count of this clone. The chain couples TRBV10-2 to TRBJ2-1; D is unresolved. This CDR3 spans 13 amino acids. Germline lookup yields CDR1 WSHSY and CDR2 SAAADI. Deletions cut 3 bases from V and 0 bases from J, with 3 bases between. DNA of the CDR3: TGCGCCAGCAGTGACCCCTCCTACAATGAGCAGTTCTTC. Translating gives CASSDPSYNEQFF.